These T cell receptor beta chains were read from a single sample in a study of T cells in Graves' hyperthyroidism and ophthalmopathy. MiXCR, run by TCRdb on the multiplex PCR reads, gives a single entry per CDR3 protein. This table has approximately 600,000 distinct CDR3 sequences, less than 25% appearing once. Sequencing was done on a sample of blood. The receptors come from a man under 40 with Graves' ophthalmopathy. CDR3s include the opening cysteine and the closing phenylalanine or tryptophan. Each record gives: D gene, J gene, V gene, clone size, CDR3 protein, CDR3 DNA. A D gene is named only where the DNA matches it firmly. Expanded clones are given a class, and other clones once, few, many or no size at all.

>-|TRBJ2-5|TRBV12-3/TRBV12-4|many
CATRRDSRETQYF
TGTGCCACCCGCAGGGATTCTAGAGAGACCCAGTACTTC
>-|TRBJ2-7|TRBV19|-
CASSAGLLYEQYF
TGTGCCAGTAGTGCCGGTTTATTGTACGAGCAGTACTTC
>-|TRBJ1-1|TRBV4-2|-
CASSQGDRGNTEAFF
TGTGCCAGCAGCCAAGGAGATCGCGGGAACACTGAAGCTTTCTTT
>-|TRBJ2-5|TRBV6-2/TRBV6-3|few
CASFKGETQYF
TGTGCCAGCTTCAAAGGAGAGACCCAGTACTTC
>-|TRBJ2-1|TRBV30|many
CAWSGGGRGDSYNEQFF
TGTGCCTGGAGTGGGGGAGGTCGCGGAGACTCCTACAATGAGCAGTTCTTC
>-|TRBJ1-2|TRBV19|-
CASLGGLSANYGYTF
TGTGCCAGCCTAGGGGGGTTGTCGGCTAACTATGGCTACACCTTC
>-|TRBJ2-1|TRBV2|few
CASSIDFDNEQFF
TGTGCCAGCAGTATAGATTTTGACAATGAGCAGTTCTTC
>-|TRBJ1-1|TRBV6-6|many
CASSYSGGRPTEAFF
TGTGCCAGCAGTTACTCCGGCGGAAGACCCACTGAAGCTTTCTTT
>-|TRBJ2-5|TRBV6-2/TRBV6-3|-
CASSYGVLETQYF
TGTGCCAGCAGTTACGGCGTTTTGGAGACCCAGTACTTC
>-|TRBJ1-1|TRBV12-3/TRBV12-4|many
CASSWGVNTEAFF
TGTGCCAGCAGTTGGGGGGTAAATACGGAAGCTTTCTTT
>-|TRBJ1-3|TRBV7-9|-
CASRGVGSDTIYF
TGTGCCAGCAGGGGAGTCGGTTCCGACACCATATATTTT
>-|TRBJ2-5|TRBV5-1|-
CASSFEREETQYF
TGCGCCAGCAGCTTCGAGCGGGAAGAGACCCAGTACTTC
>-|TRBJ2-3|TRBV5-1|once
CASSVQGFGDTQYF
TGCGCCAGCAGCGTACAGGGATTCGGAGATACGCAGTATTTT
>TRBD1|TRBJ2-2|TRBV11-2|once
CASSEGQGNTGELFF
TGTGCCAGCAGCGAGGGACAGGGGAACACCGGGGAGCTGTTTTTT
>-|TRBJ1-1|TRBV30|many
CAWSVQIRTEAFF
TGTGCCTGGAGTGTCCAGATCCGCACTGAAGCTTTCTTT
>-|TRBJ2-5|TRBV30|many
CAWSVVGEETQYF
TGTGCCTGGAGTGTCGTGGGAGAAGAGACCCAGTACTTC
>TRBD1|TRBJ1-6|TRBV11-2|many
CASSFGTDNSPLHF
TGTGCCAGCAGCTTCGGGACAGACAATTCACCCCTCCACTTT
>TRBD1|TRBJ2-3|TRBV10-3|once
CAIGPGQGTDTQYF
TGTGCCATCGGGCCTGGACAGGGGACAGATACGCAGTATTTT
>TRBD1|TRBJ1-4|TRBV20-1|-
CSARAGGPNEKLFF
TGCAGTGCTAGGGCAGGGGGACCTAATGAAAAACTGTTTTTT
>-|TRBJ2-3|TRBV10-3|-
CAISESTLGGDTQYF
TGTGCCATCAGTGAGTCGACCCTGGGGGGCGATACGCAGTATTTT
>-|TRBJ2-1|TRBV7-2|-
CASSFQHEQFF
TGTGCCAGCAGCTTCCAGCATGAGCAGTTCTTC
>-|TRBJ1-2|TRBV27|-
CASSFPGGGYTF
TGTGCCAGCAGTTTCCCCGGGGGTGGCTACACCTTC
>-|TRBJ2-3|TRBV29-1|few
CSAPDPWSPDTQYF
TGCAGCGCTCCGGACCCCTGGAGTCCAGATACGCAGTATTTT
>-|TRBJ2-7|TRBV18|-
CASSPLDSAEQYF
TGTGCCAGCTCACCACTTGACAGTGCCGAGCAGTACTTC
>TRBD1|TRBJ2-7|TRBV6-1|many
CASSWDRGYEQYF
TGTGCCAGCAGTTGGGACAGGGGTTACGAGCAGTACTTC
>-|TRBJ1-1|TRBV6-2/TRBV6-3|many
CASTQQGRGTEAFF
TGTGCCAGCACTCAACAGGGACGGGGGACTGAAGCTTTCTTT
>TRBD1|TRBJ2-7|TRBV4-1|-
CASSHQTGKNSYEQYF
TGCGCCAGCAGCCATCAGACAGGGAAGAATTCCTACGAGCAGTACTTC
>-|TRBJ2-1|TRBV20-1|-
CSARVRTMYKGEQFF
TGCAGTGCTAGGGTTAGGACGATGTATAAGGGTGAGCAGTTCTTC
>-|TRBJ1-5|TRBV6-1|-
CASSKGGNQPQHF
TGTGCCAGCAGCAAGGGGGGCAATCAGCCCCAGCATTTT
>-|TRBJ2-7|TRBV4-1|-
CASSQAKGEGVYEQYF
TGCGCCAGCAGCCAAGCTAAGGGGGAAGGGGTCTACGAGCAGTACTTC
>TRBD2|TRBJ2-5|TRBV6-1|-
CASSRPGLAGVPYQETQYF
TGTGCCAGCAGTAGACCGGGACTAGCGGGAGTCCCGTACCAAGAGACCCAGTACTTC
>-|TRBJ2-1|TRBV5-1|many
CASQFRPNSYNEQFF
TGCGCCAGCCAGTTTAGACCTAACTCCTACAATGAGCAGTTCTTC
>-|TRBJ2-1|TRBV19|-
CASSFHRGPYSYNEQFF
TGTGCCAGTAGCTTTCATAGGGGCCCTTACTCCTACAATGAGCAGTTCTTC
>TRBD1|TRBJ1-2|TRBV30|many
CAWSDPGQAIYGYTF
TGTGCCTGGAGTGATCCGGGACAGGCGATCTATGGCTACACCTTC
>-|TRBJ1-5|TRBV27|few
CASSSSWTDSNQPQHF
TGTGCCAGCAGTTCATCTTGGACCGATAGCAATCAGCCCCAGCATTTT
>TRBD2|TRBJ2-3|TRBV19|few
CASSIDHLGLAGADTQYF
TGTGCCAGTAGTATAGATCACCTGGGACTAGCGGGAGCAGATACGCAGTATTTT
>-|TRBJ2-1|TRBV7-2|-
CASSLSIGRALPYYNEQFF
TGTGCCAGCAGCTTGTCAATCGGGCGTGCTTTGCCTTATTACAATGAGCAGTTCTTC
>-|TRBJ1-6|TRBV11-2|-
CASSLLTRKGNSPLHF
TGTGCCAGCAGCTTACTAACGCGAAAGGGTAATTCACCCCTCCACTTT
>-|TRBJ2-3|TRBV12-3/TRBV12-4|many
CASSPQGYDTDTQYF
TGTGCCAGCAGTCCACAGGGCTACGACACAGATACGCAGTATTTT
>TRBD2|TRBJ2-2|TRBV2|many
CASNAGGTGELFF
TGTGCCAGCAACGCGGGAGGTACCGGGGAGCTGTTTTTT
>-|TRBJ2-7|TRBV30|many
CAWSGQSYEQYF
TGTGCCTGGAGTGGACAGTCCTACGAGCAGTACTTC
>TRBD2|TRBJ2-7|TRBV7-9|many
CASSAELAGGREQYF
TGTGCCAGCAGCGCAGAACTAGCGGGAGGTCGCGAGCAGTACTTC
>-|TRBJ1-2|TRBV27|few
CASSNGRYGYTF
TGTGCCAGCAGTAACGGGCGCTATGGCTACACCTTC
>TRBD2|TRBJ2-1|TRBV19|few
CASSPRGGKSGNEQFF
TGTGCCAGTAGTCCCCGGGGGGGTAAAAGTGGCAATGAGCAGTTCTTC
>-|TRBJ1-4|TRBV5-5|-
CASSLWGRANEKLFF
TGTGCCAGCAGCTTGTGGGGGAGAGCTAATGAAAAACTGTTTTTT